This is a list of T cell receptor beta chains from one sample in a study of CD8 T cells in ankylosing spondylitis. TCRdb passed the 5' RACE reads through MiXCR, listing each CDR3 protein once. This sample has approximately 290,000 distinct CDR3 sequences, with less than 25% found just once. Sequencing was done on a sample of blood, either unsorted or a sorted T cell fraction (not recorded which). These receptor sequences come from a female donor with ankylosing spondylitis or in good health (not recorded which). CDR3s include the opening cysteine and the closing phenylalanine or tryptophan. Fields, in order: CDR3 length, clone size, J gene, D gene, V gene, CDR3 protein, CDR3 DNA. D genes are given only for firm matches. Size is omitted from some rows. Given values are once, few, many or a class for expanded clones.

11	.	TRBJ2-1	.	TRBV6-5	CAAWTGNEQFF	TGTGCCGCATGGACCGGGAATGAGCAGTTCTTC
15	once	TRBJ2-1	.	TRBV2	CASSGTTFHRFEQFF	TGTGCCAGCAGTGGGACCACCTTCCATCGTTTTGAGCAGTTCTTC
16	few	TRBJ2-5	TRBD2	TRBV7-2	CASMPGLAYGGETQYF	TGTGCCAGCATGCCGGGACTAGCGTATGGGGGGGAGACCCAGTACTTC
12	.	TRBJ1-2	.	TRBV24-1	CATYTALGGYTF	TGTGCCACCTACACGGCCTTGGGTGGCTACACCTTC
20	.	TRBJ2-1	TRBD2	TRBV18	CASSPRKPGLAGPAYNEQFF	TGTGCCAGCTCACCAAGAAAACCGGGACTAGCGGGGCCAGCCTACAATGAGCAGTTCTTC
16	.	TRBJ2-7	TRBD1	TRBV20-1	CSARDLSRGIPYEQYF	TGCAGTGCTAGAGACCTCTCCAGGGGGATCCCCTACGAGCAGTACTTC
19	.	TRBJ2-1	TRBD2	TRBV4-1	CASSLPSGRVPRSYNEQFF	TGCGCCAGCAGCCTCCCGAGCGGGAGGGTACCCCGCTCCTACAATGAGCAGTTCTTC
11	.	TRBJ2-7	.	TRBV12-3/TRBV12-4	CASSIVGEQYF	TGTGCCAGCAGCATAGTCGGGGAGCAGTACTTC
17	.	TRBJ1-5	.	TRBV28	CASSLGPARKINQPQHF	TGTGCCAGCAGTTTGGGTCCAGCACGCAAAATCAATCAGCCCCAGCATTTT
16	.	TRBJ2-4	.	TRBV5-6	CASSGLLQAAKNIQYF	TGTGCCAGCAGCGGATTATTACAGGCGGCCAAAAACATTCAGTACTTC
15	.	TRBJ2-5	TRBD1	TRBV18	CASSERTGRKETQYF	TGTGCCAGCTCAGAGAGGACAGGAAGAAAGGAGACCCAGTACTTC
19	.	TRBJ2-4	.	TRBV4-3	CASSQEYTGGRGGDDIQYF	TGCGCCAGCAGCCAAGAATACACCGGGGGGAGAGGGGGTGATGACATTCAGTACTTC
15	few	TRBJ2-1	.	TRBV6-1	CASSHEPRSYNEQFF	TGTGCCAGCAGTCATGAACCTCGCTCCTACAATGAGCAGTTCTTC
16	many	TRBJ1-5	TRBD1	TRBV27	CASSRLEGARGQPQHF	TGTGCCAGCAGCCGCCTTGAGGGGGCTCGAGGTCAGCCCCAGCATTTT
12	.	TRBJ2-7	.	TRBV6-2/TRBV6-3	CASSSGQTEQYF	TGTGCCAGCAGCTCCGGACAAACTGAGCAGTACTTC
15	.	TRBJ2-3	TRBD2	TRBV6-2/TRBV6-3	CASSYSAGVTDTQYF	TGTGCCAGCAGTTACTCGGCGGGAGTAACAGATACGCAGTATTTT
16	few	TRBJ1-3	.	TRBV10-3	CAISERGRSSGNTIYF	TGTGCCATCAGTGAACGGGGTCGATCCTCTGGAAACACCATATATTTT
12	.	TRBJ2-1	.	TRBV3-1	CASSPLGHEQFF	TGTGCCAGCAGCCCATTGGGACATGAGCAGTTCTTC
13	.	TRBJ1-1	.	TRBV5-5	CASSRRGAAEAFF	TGTGCCAGCAGCCGGAGGGGGGCCGCTGAAGCTTTCTTT
15	few	TRBJ1-6	.	TRBV7-2	CASSLARHANSPLHF	TGTGCCAGCAGCTTAGCGAGACACGCCAATTCACCCCTCCACTTT
11	few	TRBJ2-7	.	TRBV20-1	CSAEKSYEQYF	TGCAGTGCCGAGAAATCTTACGAGCAGTACTTC
15	many	TRBJ1-2	.	TRBV12-3/TRBV12-4	CASSSMGAAAYGYTF	TGTGCCAGCAGTTCAATGGGGGCCGCGGCCTATGGCTACACCTTC
18	few	TRBJ1-5	TRBD1	TRBV27	CASSLTGGLRLSNQPQHF	TGTGCCAGCAGTTTGACAGGGGGCCTCCGTCTTAGCAATCAGCCCCAGCATTTT
15	few	TRBJ2-7	.	TRBV18	CASSPGMSAYYEQYF	TGTGCCAGCTCACCAGGAATGTCAGCTTACTACGAGCAGTACTTC
16	few	TRBJ2-7	TRBD1	TRBV12-3/TRBV12-4	CASSLAWTGVPNEQYF	TGTGCCAGCAGTTTAGCTTGGACAGGGGTCCCAAACGAGCAGTACTTC
15	many	TRBJ2-2	.	TRBV29-1	CSVLVTVTNTGELFF	TGCAGCGTTCTGGTTACGGTCACTAACACCGGGGAGCTGTTTTTT
13	few	TRBJ2-7	.	TRBV9	CASSVDLGNEQYF	TGTGCCAGCAGCGTAGACTTGGGCAACGAGCAGTACTTC
17	.	TRBJ2-3	TRBD1	TRBV4-1	CASSQETGTEGTDTQYF	TGCGCCAGCAGCCAAGAAACGGGGACAGAAGGCACAGATACGCAGTATTTT
14	few	TRBJ1-2	.	TRBV12-3/TRBV12-4	CASSSRGAGYGYTF	TGTGCCAGCAGCTCGCGGGGGGCGGGGTATGGCTACACCTTC
13	few	TRBJ2-4	.	TRBV20-1	CSVHRDAKNIQYF	TGCAGTGTTCACAGGGATGCCAAAAACATTCAGTACTTC
16	.	TRBJ2-4	.	TRBV12-3/TRBV12-4	CASTTDRFLAKNIQYF	TGTGCCAGCACCACCGACAGGTTCCTAGCCAAAAACATTCAGTACTTC
15	.	TRBJ1-6	TRBD1	TRBV12-3/TRBV12-4	CASSLGTGGVSPLHF	TGTGCCAGCAGTTTAGGTACAGGGGGTGTTTCACCCCTCCACTTT
15	.	TRBJ2-5	TRBD2	TRBV24-1	CATNFKGLAEETQYF	TGTGCCACCAACTTCAAGGGACTAGCTGAAGAGACCCAGTACTTC
15	.	TRBJ1-5	.	TRBV2	CASTTSPGPHQPQHF	TGTGCCAGCACCACTTCACCGGGCCCTCACCAGCCCCAGCATTTT
16	.	TRBJ1-2	.	TRBV6-5	CASCYSIVTGNYGYTF	TGTGCCAGCTGTTACTCGATAGTTACAGGGAACTATGGCTACACCTTC
15	.	TRBJ2-2	TRBD2	TRBV5-1	CASTFREDGTGELFF	TGCGCCAGCACATTCCGGGAGGATGGCACCGGGGAGCTGTTTTTT
14	.	TRBJ1-4	TRBD1	TRBV12-3/TRBV12-4	CASSQDRVNEKLFF	TGTGCCAGCAGCCAAGACAGGGTAAACGAAAAACTGTTTTTT
16	.	TRBJ2-1	TRBD2	TRBV5-4	CASSQDPSGRGDEQFF	TGTGCCAGCAGCCAGGATCCTAGCGGGAGAGGCGATGAGCAGTTCTTC
15	few	TRBJ2-6	.	TRBV6-1	CASTQDRTGANVLTF	TGTGCCAGCACTCAAGATCGGACTGGGGCCAACGTCCTGACTTTC
16	many	TRBJ2-7	.	TRBV10-3	CAISEGDIGGFYEQYF	TGTGCCATCAGTGAGGGAGACATCGGAGGCTTCTACGAGCAGTACTTC
11	.	TRBJ2-1	.	TRBV6-8	CASTPNDEQFF	TGTGCCAGCACCCCTAACGATGAGCAGTTCTTC
11	few	TRBJ2-3	.	TRBV12-3/TRBV12-4	CASSWRHTQYF	TGTGCCAGCAGTTGGCGGCATACGCAGTATTTT
13	.	TRBJ2-1	TRBD2	TRBV27	CASSRLAGREQFF	TGTGCCAGCAGTCGACTAGCGGGGAGGGAGCAGTTCTTC
13	.	TRBJ2-1	.	TRBV6-2/TRBV6-3	CASSSLRYNEQFF	TGTGCCAGCAGCTCCCTTCGGTACAATGAGCAGTTCTTC
14	few	TRBJ2-5	TRBD1	TRBV12-3/TRBV12-4	CASSFRTGRETQYF	TGTGCCAGCAGTTTTCGGACAGGACGAGAGACCCAGTACTTC
16	many	TRBJ2-3	TRBD2	TRBV6-1	CASSRGTSENTDTQYF	TGTGCCAGCAGCCGAGGGACTAGCGAGAACACAGATACGCAGTATTTT
15	once	TRBJ2-2	.	TRBV4-3	CASSQVLLNTGELYF	TGCGCCAGCAGCCAAGTGCTACTAAACACCGGGGAGCTGTATTTT